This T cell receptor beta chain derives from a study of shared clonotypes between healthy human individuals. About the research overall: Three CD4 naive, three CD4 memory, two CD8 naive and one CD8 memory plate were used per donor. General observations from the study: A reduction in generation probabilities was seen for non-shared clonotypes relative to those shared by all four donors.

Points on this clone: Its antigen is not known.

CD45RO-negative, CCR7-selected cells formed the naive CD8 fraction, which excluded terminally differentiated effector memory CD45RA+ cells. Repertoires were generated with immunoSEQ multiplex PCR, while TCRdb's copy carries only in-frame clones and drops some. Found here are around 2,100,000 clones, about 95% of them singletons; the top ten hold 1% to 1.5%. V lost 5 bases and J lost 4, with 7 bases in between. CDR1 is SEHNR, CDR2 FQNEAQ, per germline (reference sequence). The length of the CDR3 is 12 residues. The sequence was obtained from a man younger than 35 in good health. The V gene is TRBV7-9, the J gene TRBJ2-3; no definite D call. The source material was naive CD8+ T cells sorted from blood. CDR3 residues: CASSRGSDTQYF. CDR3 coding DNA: TGTGCCAGCAGCCGTGGTTCAGATACGCAGTATTTT.